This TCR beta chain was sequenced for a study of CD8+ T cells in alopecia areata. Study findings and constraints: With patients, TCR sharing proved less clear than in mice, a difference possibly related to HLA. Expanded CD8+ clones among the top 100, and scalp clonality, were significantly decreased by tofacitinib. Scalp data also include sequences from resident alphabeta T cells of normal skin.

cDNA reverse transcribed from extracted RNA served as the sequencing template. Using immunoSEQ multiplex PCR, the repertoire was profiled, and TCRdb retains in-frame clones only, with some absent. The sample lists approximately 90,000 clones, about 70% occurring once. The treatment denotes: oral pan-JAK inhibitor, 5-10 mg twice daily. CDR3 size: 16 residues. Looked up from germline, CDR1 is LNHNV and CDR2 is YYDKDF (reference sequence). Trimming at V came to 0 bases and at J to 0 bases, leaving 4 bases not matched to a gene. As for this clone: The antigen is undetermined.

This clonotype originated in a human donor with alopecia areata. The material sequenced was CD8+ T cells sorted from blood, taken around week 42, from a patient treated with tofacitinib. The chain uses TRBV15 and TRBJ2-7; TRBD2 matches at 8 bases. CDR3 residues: CATSRDQRGISYEQYF. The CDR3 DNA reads TGTGCCACCAGCAGAGATCAGCGGGGGATCTCCTACGAGCAGTACTTC.